One sample yielded the 15 T cell receptor beta chains listed below, sequenced in a study of CD8+ T cells in alopecia areata. Treatment here: oral pan-JAK inhibitor, 5-10 mg twice daily. TCR sequencing used cDNA made by reverse transcription of extracted RNA. The data were produced by immunoSEQ multiplex PCR, yet TCRdb's version contains in-frame clones alone and is incomplete. The sample lists fewer than 250,000 clones, about two fifths occurring once. The sample in question was CD4+ T cells sorted from blood, obtained at approximately week 30, from a patient treated with tofacitinib. All receptors derive from a human donor with alopecia areata.

The chain links TRBV5-1 to TRBJ1-2; 9 positions match TRBD1. The CDR3 is 15 residues long. CDR1 is SGHRS and CDR2 is YFSETQ in the germline V gene. Unmatched junction bases numbered 9, after V lost 9 bases and J lost 0 bases. The CDR3 region is CATKPGQGTNYGYTF. CDR3 in DNA: TGCGCCACCAAACCGGGACAGGGAACTAACTATGGCTACACCTTC.

This clone was counted ten times or more. This rearrangement joins TRBV14 to TRBJ2-1, with D possibly being TRBD1 (5 bases). V was cut by 2 bases and J by 3 bases, with 8 bases left in between. Germline loops: CDR1 SGHDN, CDR2 FVKESK. The CDR3 is 14 amino acids. The CDR3 nucleotides are TGTGCCAGCAGCCAACTACAGGACTACAATGAGCAGTTCTTC. Translation gives CASSQLQDYNEQFF.

V gene TRBV5-4 combines with J gene TRBJ2-3; D perhaps matches TRBD1 (5 bases). The V gene lost 4 bases and the J gene lost 0 bases, with 9 bases spanning the gap. The CDR3 loop spans 14 amino acids. The germline V gene has CDR1 SGHNT and CDR2 YYREEE (reference sequence). CDR3: CASSLRGSTDTQYF. CDR3 coding DNA: TGTGCCAGCAGCCTTAGGGGTAGCACAGATACGCAGTATTTT.

The V and J genes are TRBV6-1 and TRBJ1-1, with D possibly TRBD1 on 6 matching bases. Germline CDR1 and CDR2: MNHNS and SASEGT. There are 14 residues in the CDR3. V was trimmed by 0 bases and J by 3 bases, leaving 8 bases between them. The CDR3 protein is CASSEAPGDTEAFF. The DNA for the CDR3 is TGTGCCAGCAGTGAAGCACCAGGGGACACTGAAGCTTTCTTT.

The J gene is TRBJ1-2, the V gene TRBV4-2; no clear D gene. This CDR3 has 14 residues. CDR1 LGHNA and CDR2 YNFKEQ come from the germline V gene. Trimming pared 0 bases from V and 2 bases from J, leaving 7 bases between. This CDR3 is CASSQEGRNYGYTF. The DNA of the CDR3 is TGTGCCAGCAGCCAAGAGGGCAGGAACTATGGCTACACCTTC.

The chain is built from TRBV7-9 and TRBJ1-1; D unresolved. The CDR3 loop spans 14 amino acids. V lost 1 base and J 4 bases, leaving 10 bases between the germline ends. Germline CDR1 reads SEHNR; CDR2 reads FQNEAQ (reference sequence). CDR3 protein: CASSLEEVSTEAFF. Written as DNA, the CDR3 is TGTGCCAGCAGCTTAGAAGAGGTGAGCACTGAAGCTTTCTTT.

This clone was detected a few times. The chain is built from TRBV11-2 and TRBJ2-3; D not certain. Germline V gives CDR1 SGHAT, CDR2 FQNNGV. The V end lost 8 bases, the J end lost 4 bases, and 16 bases lay between the germline ends. There are 14 residues in the CDR3. CDR3 protein: CASRSVRGPDTQYF. CDR3 nucleotide sequence: TGTGCCAGCCGGTCTGTCCGCGGACCAGATACGCAGTATTTT.

The rearrangement links TRBV2 to TRBJ1-5; 11 nucleotides agree with TRBD1. Germline V lookup: CDR1 SNHLY, CDR2 FYNNEI. The V gene end was trimmed by 4 bases and the J gene end by 7 bases; junction bases not matched to a gene: 9. This CDR3 comprises 16 residues. Here the CDR3 DNA reads TGTGCCAGCAGTGGACAGGACAGGGGGCTCCAGCAGCCCCAGCATTTT. Its translation is CASSGQDRGLQQPQHF.

This clone was seen a single time. V usage is TRBV7-2 and J usage is TRBJ2-3; 9 bases are a match to TRBD2. Per the germline V gene, CDR1 is SGHTA and CDR2 is FQGNSA. The CDR3 is 15 residues long. Losses at the gene ends were 1 base for V and 1 base for J; bases not matched to a gene: 0. CDR3: CASSLVAGGTDTQYF. The CDR3 nucleotides read TGTGCCAGCAGCTTAGTAGCGGGAGGCACAGATACGCAGTATTTT.

This clone showed up just a few times. This rearrangement joins TRBV30 to TRBJ2-1; 10 nucleotides line up with TRBD2. The V and J ends lost 5 bases and 14 bases, in that order; junction bases with no gene match: 6. Germline V lookup: CDR1 GTSNPN, CDR2 SVGIG (reference sequence). CDR3 size: 11 residues. Here the CDR3 reads CAWGSAGGEFF. For the CDR3, the DNA is TGTGCCTGGGGCTCAGCGGGAGGGGAGTTCTTC.

CDR3 in DNA: TGTGCCAGCAGCGAATTGGGACAGGGAGGTTCAACTGAAGCTTTCTTT. Protein product: CASSELGQGGSTEAFF. J is TRBJ1-1 and V is TRBV5-6; 9 bases are a match to TRBD1. The V segment lost 4 bases and the J segment 5 bases; nucleotides outside the gene matches: 12. The CDR3 covers 16 residues. Germline V gene sequence: CDR1 SGHDT, CDR2 YYEEEE.

The chain is built from TRBV5-1 and TRBJ2-7, with TRBD2 matching over 12 bases. The CDR3 length is 17 residues. Losses at the gene ends were 3 bases for V and 2 bases for J; bases not matched to a gene: 9. CDR1 and CDR2 (germline): SGHRS, YFSETQ. The CDR3 DNA is TGCGCCAGCAGCTCCCCTCCCGCTAGCGGGGGGGCCTACGAGCAGTACTTC. Residues: CASSSPPASGGAYEQYF.

This clone appeared a few times. The CDR3 loop is CASGRQEETQYF. The CDR3 region has the DNA TGTGCCAGCGGCAGGCAGGAAGAGACCCAGTACTTC. V usage is TRBV7-9 and J usage is TRBJ2-5; D remains unclear. Germline V gives CDR1 SEHNR, CDR2 FQNEAQ (reference sequence). Trimming left V 8 bases short and J 3 bases short, with 10 bases between. The length of the CDR3 is 12 residues. Full variable domain (outside the CDR3, taken from reference TRBV7-9 and TRBJ2-5): DTGVSQNPRHKITKRGQNVTFRCDPISEHNRLYWYRQTLGQGPEFLTYFQNEAQLEKSRLLSDRFSAERPKGSFSTLEIQRTEQGDSAMYLCASGRQEETQYFGPGTRLLVL.

The V and J genes are TRBV2 and TRBJ2-7; D is unresolved. The CDR3 has 14 amino acids. Germline loops: CDR1 SNHLY, CDR2 FYNNEI. V was cut by 4 bases and J by 6 bases, with 16 bases left in between. The CDR3 DNA sequence: TGTGCCAGCAGTGTGTCGGCTCTGGGCTCCGAGCAGTACTTC. Protein: CASSVSALGSEQYF.

The chain links TRBV7-9 to TRBJ2-1; weak D call: TRBD2 (5 bases). The CDR3 length is 14 residues. Per germline, CDR1 SEHNR and CDR2 FQNEAQ (reference sequence). V lost 1 base to trimming and J lost 5 bases, with 9 bases between them. CDR3 nucleotides: TGTGCCAGCAGCTTAGGAGCTAGCAACAATGAGCAGTTCTTC. This gives the protein CASSLGASNNEQFF.